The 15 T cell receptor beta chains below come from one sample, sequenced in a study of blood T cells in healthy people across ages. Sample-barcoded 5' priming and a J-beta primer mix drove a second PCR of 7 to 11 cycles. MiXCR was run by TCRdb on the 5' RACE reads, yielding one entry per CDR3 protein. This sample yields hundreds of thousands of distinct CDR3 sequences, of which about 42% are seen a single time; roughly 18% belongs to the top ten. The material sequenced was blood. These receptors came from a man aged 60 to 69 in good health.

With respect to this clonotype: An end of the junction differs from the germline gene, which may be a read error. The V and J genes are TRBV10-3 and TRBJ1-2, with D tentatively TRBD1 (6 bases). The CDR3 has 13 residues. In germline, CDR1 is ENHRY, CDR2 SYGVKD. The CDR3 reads CAVSVRPGDGYTF. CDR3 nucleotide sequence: TGTGCCGTCAGTGTGCGGCCAGGGGATGGCTACACCTTC.

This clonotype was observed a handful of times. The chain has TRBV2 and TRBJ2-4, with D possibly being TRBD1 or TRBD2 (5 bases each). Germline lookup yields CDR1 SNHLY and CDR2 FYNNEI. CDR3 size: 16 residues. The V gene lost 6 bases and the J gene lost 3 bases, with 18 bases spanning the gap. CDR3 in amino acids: CASRVGTTEVKNIQYF. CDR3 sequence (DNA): TGTGCCAGCAGGGTCGGGACGACCGAAGTCAAAAACATTCAGTACTTC.

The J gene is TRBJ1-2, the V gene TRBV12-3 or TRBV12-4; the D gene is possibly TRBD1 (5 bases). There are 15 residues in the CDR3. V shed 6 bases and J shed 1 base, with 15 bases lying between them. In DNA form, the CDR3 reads TGTGCCAGCAGAACTTCCCTGGGGGTTAACTATGGCTACACCTTC. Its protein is CASRTSLGVNYGYTF.

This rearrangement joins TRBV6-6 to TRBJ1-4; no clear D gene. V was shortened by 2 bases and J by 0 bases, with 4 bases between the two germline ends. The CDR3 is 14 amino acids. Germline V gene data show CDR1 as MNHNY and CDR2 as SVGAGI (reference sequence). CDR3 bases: TGTGCCAGCAGTTACATAGCAACTAATGAAAAACTGTTTTTT. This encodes CASSYIATNEKLFF.

CDR3 sequence reads: CASSSGGLAKNIQYF. The CDR3, as DNA: TGTGCCAGCAGCAGTGGGGGCTTAGCCAAAAACATTCAGTACTTC. This chain links TRBV3-1 with TRBJ2-4; the D gene is possibly TRBD1 (6 bases). The CDR3 sequence is 15 residues long. Germline CDR1 LGHDT, CDR2 YNNKEL (reference sequence). Trimming shortened V by 5 bases and J by 0 bases, and 11 bases separated the two germline ends.

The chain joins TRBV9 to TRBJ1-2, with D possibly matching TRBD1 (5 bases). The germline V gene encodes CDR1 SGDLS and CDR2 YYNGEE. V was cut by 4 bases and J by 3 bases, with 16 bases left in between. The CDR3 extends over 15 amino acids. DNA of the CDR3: TGTGCCAGCAGCCCTAGCGGCGGCAGGGACTATGGCTACACCTTC. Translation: CASSPSGGRDYGYTF.

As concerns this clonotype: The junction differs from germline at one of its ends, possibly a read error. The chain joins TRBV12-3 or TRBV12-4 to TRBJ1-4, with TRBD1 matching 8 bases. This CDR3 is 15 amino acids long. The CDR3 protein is CVSTLETGEYEKLFF. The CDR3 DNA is TGTGTCAGCACTTTAGAGACAGGGGAGTATGAAAAACTGTTTTTT.

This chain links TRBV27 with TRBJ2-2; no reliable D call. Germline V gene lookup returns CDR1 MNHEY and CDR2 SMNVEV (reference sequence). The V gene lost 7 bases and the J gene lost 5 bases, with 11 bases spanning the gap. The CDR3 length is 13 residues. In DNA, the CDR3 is TGTGCCAGCACAATGAGGCTAACCGGGGAGCTGTTTTTT. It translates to CASTMRLTGELFF.

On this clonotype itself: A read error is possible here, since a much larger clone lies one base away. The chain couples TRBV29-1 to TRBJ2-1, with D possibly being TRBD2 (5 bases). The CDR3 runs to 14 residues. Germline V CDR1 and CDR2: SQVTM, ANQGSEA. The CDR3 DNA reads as TGCAGCGTTGCGGTAGGTCAATCCTACAATGAGCGGTACTTC. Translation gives CSVAVGQSYNERYF.

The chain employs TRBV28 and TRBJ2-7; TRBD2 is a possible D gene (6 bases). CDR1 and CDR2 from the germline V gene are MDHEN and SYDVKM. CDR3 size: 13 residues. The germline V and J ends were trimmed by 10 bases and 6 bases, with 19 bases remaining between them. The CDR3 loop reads CAISSSAPTEQYF. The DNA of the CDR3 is TGTGCCATCTCCTCTAGCGCACCAACCGAGCAGTACTTC.

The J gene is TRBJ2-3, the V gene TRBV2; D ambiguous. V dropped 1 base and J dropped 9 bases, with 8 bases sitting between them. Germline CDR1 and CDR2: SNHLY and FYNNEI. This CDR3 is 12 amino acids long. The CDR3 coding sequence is TGTGCCAGCAGTGAAGACCAGCAGACGCAGTATTTT. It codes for CASSEDQQTQYF.

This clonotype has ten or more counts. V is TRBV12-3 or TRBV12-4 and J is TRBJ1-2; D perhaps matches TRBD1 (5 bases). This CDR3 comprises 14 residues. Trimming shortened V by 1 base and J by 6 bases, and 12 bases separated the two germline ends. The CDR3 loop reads CASSLGTAGDGYTF. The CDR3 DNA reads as TGTGCCAGCAGTTTAGGGACCGCGGGGGATGGCTACACCTTC.

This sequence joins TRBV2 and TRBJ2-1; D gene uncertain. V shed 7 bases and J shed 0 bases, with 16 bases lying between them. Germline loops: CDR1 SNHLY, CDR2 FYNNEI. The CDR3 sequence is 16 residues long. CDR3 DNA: TGTGCCAGCACCCCCAAAGAATACATCTCCTACAATGAGCAGTTCTTC. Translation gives CASTPKEYISYNEQFF.

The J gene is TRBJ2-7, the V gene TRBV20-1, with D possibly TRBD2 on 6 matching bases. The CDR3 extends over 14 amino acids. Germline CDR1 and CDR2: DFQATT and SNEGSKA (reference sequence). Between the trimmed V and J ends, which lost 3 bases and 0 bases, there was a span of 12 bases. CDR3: CSASSRDFSYEQYF. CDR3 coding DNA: TGCAGTGCTAGTAGCCGGGACTTCTCCTACGAGCAGTACTTC.

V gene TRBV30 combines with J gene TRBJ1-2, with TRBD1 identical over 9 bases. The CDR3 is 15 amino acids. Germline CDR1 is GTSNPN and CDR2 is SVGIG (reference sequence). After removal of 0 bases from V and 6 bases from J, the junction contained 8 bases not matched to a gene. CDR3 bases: TGTGCCTGGAGTGTCCTTCCCACAGGGGGCGATGGCTACACCTTC. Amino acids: CAWSVLPTGGDGYTF. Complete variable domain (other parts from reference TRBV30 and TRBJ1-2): SQTIHQWPATLVQPVGSPLSLECTVEGTSNPNLYWYRQAAGRGLQLLFYSVGIGQISSEVPQNLSASRPQDRQFILSSKKLLLSDSGFYLCAWSVLPTGGDGYTFGSGTRLTVV.